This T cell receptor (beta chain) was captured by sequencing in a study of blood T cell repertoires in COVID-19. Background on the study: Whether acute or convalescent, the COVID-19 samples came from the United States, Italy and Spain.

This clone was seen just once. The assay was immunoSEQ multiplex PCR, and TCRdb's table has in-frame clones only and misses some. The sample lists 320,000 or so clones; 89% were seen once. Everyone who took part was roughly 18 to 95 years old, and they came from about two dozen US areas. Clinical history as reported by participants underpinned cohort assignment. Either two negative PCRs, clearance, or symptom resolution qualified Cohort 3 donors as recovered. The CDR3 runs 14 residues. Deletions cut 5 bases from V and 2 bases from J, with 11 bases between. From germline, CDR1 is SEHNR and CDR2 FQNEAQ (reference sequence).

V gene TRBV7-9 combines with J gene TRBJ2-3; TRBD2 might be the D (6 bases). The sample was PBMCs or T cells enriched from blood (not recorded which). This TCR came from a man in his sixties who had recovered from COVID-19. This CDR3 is CASSRGTYTDTQYF. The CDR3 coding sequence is TGTGCCAGCAGCCGGGGGACTTACACAGATACGCAGTATTTT.